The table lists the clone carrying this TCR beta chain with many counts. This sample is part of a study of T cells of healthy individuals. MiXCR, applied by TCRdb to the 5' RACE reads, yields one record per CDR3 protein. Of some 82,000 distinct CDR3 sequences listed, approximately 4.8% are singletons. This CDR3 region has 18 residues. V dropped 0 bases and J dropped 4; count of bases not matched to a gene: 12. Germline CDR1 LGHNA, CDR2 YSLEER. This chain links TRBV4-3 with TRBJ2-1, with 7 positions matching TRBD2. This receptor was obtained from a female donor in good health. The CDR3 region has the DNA TGCGCCAGCAGCCAAGAAGTTCGGGCTAGCGGTTTATACAATGAGCAGTTCTTC. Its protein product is CASSQEVRASGLYNEQFF.